These T cell receptor beta chains were read from a single sample in a study of OX40 agonist ivuxolimab in advanced cancers. Data came from immunoSEQ multiplex PCR; TCRdb stores just in-frame clones and leaves some out. This sample has about 77,000 clones, with more than 70% found just once. The specimen was CD4+ or CD8+ T cells sorted from blood, collected in a trial of the OX40 agonist ivuxolimab. The receptor set was obtained from an adult with an advanced solid tumor such as melanoma, head and neck, liver or kidney cancer. CDR3s include the opening cysteine and the closing phenylalanine or tryptophan. A D gene is named only where the DNA matches it firmly. For some rows the clone size is stated as once, few or many, or as a class when expanded; others skip it.

v_call: TRBV5-5; j_call: TRBJ2-3; d_call: .; clone_size: .; cdr3_aa: CASSSGTAQLVNTQYF; cdr3_nt: TGTGCCAGCAGCTCCGGCACAGCCCAATTGGTAAATACGCAGTATTTT
v_call: TRBV28; j_call: TRBJ1-2; d_call: TRBD1; clone_size: .; cdr3_aa: CASSPRDRAYGYTF; cdr3_nt: TGTGCCAGCAGCCCTAGGGACAGGGCCTATGGCTACACCTTC
v_call: TRBV7-9; j_call: TRBJ2-3; d_call: .; clone_size: .; cdr3_aa: CASSLAGLYSTDTQYF; cdr3_nt: TGTGCCAGCAGCTTAGCTGGATTATACTCCACAGATACGCAGTATTTT
v_call: TRBV6-6; j_call: TRBJ2-3; d_call: .; clone_size: .; cdr3_aa: CAISGLRTDTQYF; cdr3_nt: TGTGCCATTTCGGGACTTCGCACAGATACGCAGTATTTT
v_call: TRBV18; j_call: TRBJ2-1; d_call: .; clone_size: .; cdr3_aa: CASSPPFQAGVEQFF; cdr3_nt: TGTGCCAGCTCACCACCTTTCCAGGCCGGTGTTGAGCAGTTCTTC
v_call: TRBV5-8; j_call: TRBJ2-1; d_call: .; clone_size: .; cdr3_aa: CASSLKSSYNEQFF; cdr3_nt: TGTGCCAGCAGCCTGAAGAGCTCCTACAATGAGCAGTTCTTC
v_call: TRBV25-1; j_call: TRBJ2-2; d_call: .; clone_size: .; cdr3_aa: CASRKSGANTGELFF; cdr3_nt: TGTGCCAGCAGGAAGAGCGGCGCGAACACCGGGGAGCTGTTTTTT
v_call: TRBV5-1; j_call: TRBJ2-5; d_call: TRBD2; clone_size: .; cdr3_aa: CASSGAGGVGETQYF; cdr3_nt: TGCGCCAGCAGCGGGGCGGGAGGGGTCGGAGAGACCCAGTACTTC
v_call: TRBV27; j_call: TRBJ2-7; d_call: TRBD1; clone_size: .; cdr3_aa: CASSLSPLGQGWTYEQYF; cdr3_nt: TGTGCCAGCAGTTTATCGCCACTAGGACAGGGTTGGACCTACGAGCAGTACTTC
v_call: TRBV23-1; j_call: TRBJ1-5; d_call: TRBD1; clone_size: .; cdr3_aa: CASSHSPGQGSEDQPQHF; cdr3_nt: TGCGCCAGCAGTCATTCACCGGGACAGGGAAGTGAGGATCAGCCCCAGCATTTT
v_call: TRBV5-8; j_call: TRBJ2-3; d_call: .; clone_size: .; cdr3_aa: CASSLGLRPTDTQYF; cdr3_nt: TGTGCCAGCAGCCTGGGACTTCGGCCCACAGATACGCAGTATTTT
v_call: TRBV7-2; j_call: TRBJ2-2; d_call: TRBD2; clone_size: .; cdr3_aa: CASTQPTSGNTGELFF; cdr3_nt: TGTGCCAGCACCCAACCGACTAGCGGAAACACCGGGGAGCTGTTTTTT
v_call: TRBV5-6; j_call: TRBJ2-1; d_call: TRBD1; clone_size: once; cdr3_aa: CASSFTAGTGWNEQFF; cdr3_nt: TGTGCCAGCAGCTTTACCGCCGGGACAGGGTGGAATGAGCAGTTCTTC
v_call: TRBV7-2; j_call: TRBJ2-3; d_call: .; clone_size: .; cdr3_aa: CASSLRDTQYF; cdr3_nt: TGTGCCAGCAGCTTACGAGATACGCAGTATTTT
v_call: TRBV19; j_call: TRBJ2-3; d_call: .; clone_size: .; cdr3_aa: CASAEGRDTQYF; cdr3_nt: TGTGCCAGCGCCGAGGGTCGGGACACGCAGTATTTT
v_call: TRBV11-2; j_call: TRBJ1-2; d_call: .; clone_size: once; cdr3_aa: CASSLQQGGDGYTF; cdr3_nt: TGTGCCAGCAGCTTACAGCAGGGCGGTGATGGCTACACCTTC
v_call: TRBV7-9; j_call: TRBJ1-2; d_call: .; clone_size: .; cdr3_aa: CASSLVGIPDYGYTF; cdr3_nt: TGTGCCAGCAGCTTAGTTGGGATTCCCGACTATGGCTACACCTTC
v_call: TRBV7-2; j_call: TRBJ2-2; d_call: .; clone_size: .; cdr3_aa: CASSPDRQATGELFF; cdr3_nt: TGTGCCAGCAGCCCCGACAGGCAGGCCACCGGGGAGCTGTTTTTT
v_call: TRBV6-5; j_call: TRBJ1-1; d_call: .; clone_size: .; cdr3_aa: CASSYSITGDTEAFF; cdr3_nt: TGTGCCAGCAGTTACTCGATAACTGGGGACACTGAAGCTTTCTTT
v_call: TRBV30; j_call: TRBJ1-4; d_call: .; clone_size: .; cdr3_aa: CACQPSGAANEKLFF; cdr3_nt: TGTGCCTGCCAACCTTCAGGGGCAGCTAATGAAAAACTGTTTTTT
v_call: TRBV6-1; j_call: TRBJ2-5; d_call: TRBD1; clone_size: .; cdr3_aa: CASRAGTGMETQYF; cdr3_nt: TGTGCCAGCAGGGCCGGGACAGGGATGGAGACCCAGTACTTC
v_call: TRBV19; j_call: TRBJ1-1; d_call: TRBD1; clone_size: once; cdr3_aa: CASSLRGLGDAEAFF; cdr3_nt: TGTGCCAGTAGTTTAAGGGGGCTGGGTGATGCTGAAGCTTTCTTT
v_call: TRBV27; j_call: TRBJ1-6; d_call: .; clone_size: .; cdr3_aa: CASSPHRQVSYNSPLHF; cdr3_nt: TGTGCCAGCAGTCCCCACCGACAGGTCTCCTATAATTCACCCCTCCACTTT
v_call: TRBV19; j_call: TRBJ1-4; d_call: TRBD1; clone_size: medium-sized; cdr3_aa: CASSIIGQGLEKLFF; cdr3_nt: TGTGCCAGTAGTATAATTGGACAGGGGTTGGAAAAACTGTTTTTT
v_call: TRBV2; j_call: TRBJ2-3; d_call: .; clone_size: .; cdr3_aa: CASSAPSTDTQYF; cdr3_nt: TGTGCCAGCAGTGCCCCGTCCACAGATACGCAGTATTTT
v_call: TRBV5-1; j_call: TRBJ2-1; d_call: TRBD2; clone_size: .; cdr3_aa: CASSQRLAGAYNEQFF; cdr3_nt: TGCGCCAGCAGCCAAAGACTAGCGGGAGCCTACAATGAGCAGTTCTTC
v_call: TRBV25-1; j_call: TRBJ2-3; d_call: TRBD2; clone_size: .; cdr3_aa: CASSGLAGRDTQYF; cdr3_nt: TGTGCCAGCAGTGGCCTAGCGGGGAGAGATACGCAGTATTTT
v_call: TRBV7-9; j_call: TRBJ2-3; d_call: .; clone_size: .; cdr3_aa: CASSLRRSGGSTDTQYF; cdr3_nt: TGTGCCAGCAGCTTAAGGCGTTCGGGCGGGTCCACAGATACGCAGTATTTT
v_call: TRBV5-4; j_call: TRBJ2-5; d_call: TRBD2; clone_size: few; cdr3_aa: CASSFTSGQETQYF; cdr3_nt: TGTGCCAGCAGCTTTACTAGCGGCCAAGAGACCCAGTACTTC
v_call: TRBV25-1; j_call: TRBJ1-2; d_call: .; clone_size: .; cdr3_aa: CASSDRGYTF; cdr3_nt: TGTGCCAGCAGTGACCGTGGCTACACCTTC
v_call: TRBV28; j_call: TRBJ1-5; d_call: TRBD1; clone_size: .; cdr3_aa: CASSLFLKVGKQGRRFLGNQPQHF; cdr3_nt: TGTGCCAGCAGTTTATTTTTGAAGGTGGGCAAACAGGGGAGAAGGTTTTTAGGCAATCAGCCCCAGCATTTT
v_call: TRBV19; j_call: TRBJ1-1; d_call: .; clone_size: few; cdr3_aa: CASRRAGGTEAFF; cdr3_nt: TGTGCCAGCCGGAGGGCAGGCGGAACTGAAGCTTTCTTT
v_call: TRBV2; j_call: TRBJ1-1; d_call: .; clone_size: .; cdr3_aa: CASSGEGAEAFF; cdr3_nt: TGTGCCAGCAGTGGGGAGGGGGCTGAAGCTTTCTTT
v_call: TRBV7-9; j_call: TRBJ1-4; d_call: .; clone_size: .; cdr3_aa: CASSLYTVTNEKLFF; cdr3_nt: TGTGCCAGCAGCTTATACACAGTAACTAATGAAAAACTGTTTTTT
v_call: TRBV2; j_call: TRBJ1-2; d_call: .; clone_size: few; cdr3_aa: CASRHNYGYTF; cdr3_nt: TGTGCCAGCAGACATAACTATGGCTACACCTTC
v_call: TRBV5-5; j_call: TRBJ1-2; d_call: .; clone_size: .; cdr3_aa: CASSVTGTNGYTF; cdr3_nt: TGTGCCAGCAGCGTGACAGGCACGAATGGCTACACCTTC
v_call: TRBV30; j_call: TRBJ2-5; d_call: TRBD2; clone_size: once; cdr3_aa: CAWSRSGTRSETQYF; cdr3_nt: TGTGCCTGGAGTAGATCAGGGACTAGAAGCGAGACCCAGTACTTC
v_call: TRBV11-2; j_call: TRBJ1-1; d_call: TRBD1; clone_size: .; cdr3_aa: CATRPGRGRLDTEAFF; cdr3_nt: TGTGCCACCCGCCCCGGCAGGGGGCGGTTAGACACTGAAGCTTTCTTT
v_call: TRBV4-1; j_call: TRBJ1-1; d_call: .; clone_size: few; cdr3_aa: CASSQQERMNTEAFF; cdr3_nt: TGCGCCAGCAGCCAACAGGAACGGATGAACACTGAAGCTTTCTTT
v_call: TRBV11-1; j_call: TRBJ2-1; d_call: TRBD1; clone_size: .; cdr3_aa: CASSPDRVGYNEQFF; cdr3_nt: TGTGCCAGCAGTCCTGACAGGGTCGGGTACAATGAGCAGTTCTTC
v_call: TRBV5-1; j_call: TRBJ1-6; d_call: .; clone_size: .; cdr3_aa: CASRGMSSYNSPLHF; cdr3_nt: TGCGCCAGCAGGGGGATGAGCTCCTATAATTCACCCCTCCACTTT
v_call: TRBV18; j_call: TRBJ1-1; d_call: .; clone_size: .; cdr3_aa: CASSPLFMNTEAFF; cdr3_nt: TGTGCCAGCTCACCCTTGTTCATGAACACTGAAGCTTTCTTT
v_call: TRBV7-9; j_call: TRBJ1-2; d_call: TRBD1; clone_size: .; cdr3_aa: CASSSSGTGDGYTF; cdr3_nt: TGTGCCAGCAGCTCTTCCGGGACAGGAGATGGCTACACCTTC
v_call: TRBV30; j_call: TRBJ2-3; d_call: TRBD1; clone_size: .; cdr3_aa: CAWNAGGEDTQYF; cdr3_nt: TGTGCCTGGAACGCAGGGGGCGAGGATACGCAGTATTTT
v_call: TRBV7-6; j_call: TRBJ1-1; d_call: .; clone_size: few; cdr3_aa: CASSLFMNTEAFF; cdr3_nt: TGTGCCAGCAGCTTATTCATGAACACTGAAGCTTTCTTT
v_call: TRBV4-2; j_call: TRBJ1-6; d_call: TRBD1; clone_size: .; cdr3_aa: CASSQARQGNSPLHF; cdr3_nt: TGTGCCAGCAGCCAAGCCAGACAGGGCAATTCACCCCTCCACTTT
v_call: TRBV7-2; j_call: TRBJ2-7; d_call: TRBD2; clone_size: .; cdr3_aa: CASSLARASGIYEQYF; cdr3_nt: TGTGCCAGCAGCTTAGCGCGGGCTAGCGGGATCTACGAGCAGTACTTC
v_call: TRBV5-4; j_call: TRBJ2-1; d_call: TRBD2; clone_size: .; cdr3_aa: CASSSPTSGGLSSYNEQFF; cdr3_nt: TGTGCCAGCAGCTCCCCTACTAGCGGGGGGCTCAGCTCCTACAATGAGCAGTTCTTC
v_call: TRBV19; j_call: TRBJ1-3; d_call: TRBD1; clone_size: .; cdr3_aa: CASHADRGDTIYF; cdr3_nt: TGTGCCAGTCACGCGGACAGGGGAGACACCATATATTTT
v_call: TRBV5-1; j_call: TRBJ2-2; d_call: TRBD1; clone_size: .; cdr3_aa: CASSPGTGATGELFF; cdr3_nt: TGCGCCAGCAGTCCTGGGACAGGGGCCACCGGGGAGCTGTTTTTT